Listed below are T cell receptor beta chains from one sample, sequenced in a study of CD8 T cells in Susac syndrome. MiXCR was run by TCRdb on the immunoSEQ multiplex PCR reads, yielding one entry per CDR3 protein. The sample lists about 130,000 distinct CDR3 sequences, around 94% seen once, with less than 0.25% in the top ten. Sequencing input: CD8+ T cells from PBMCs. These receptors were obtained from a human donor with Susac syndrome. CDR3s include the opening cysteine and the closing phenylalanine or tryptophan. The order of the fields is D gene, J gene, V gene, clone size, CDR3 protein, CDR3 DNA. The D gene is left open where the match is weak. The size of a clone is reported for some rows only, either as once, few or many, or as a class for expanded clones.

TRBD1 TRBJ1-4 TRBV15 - CATSSGTGGNEKLFF TGTGCCACCAGCAGCGGGACAGGGGGCAACGAAAAACTGTTTTTT
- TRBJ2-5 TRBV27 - CASSPPGQANLWETQYF TGTGCCAGCAGTCCGCCGGGACAAGCTAATTTGTGGGAGACCCAGTACTTC
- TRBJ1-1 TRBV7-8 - CASSLAWLGTEAFF TGTGCCAGCAGCTTAGCTTGGTTGGGCACTGAAGCTTTCTTT
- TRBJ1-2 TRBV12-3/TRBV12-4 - CASRDSGSYGYTF TGTGCCAGCAGGGACTCTGGCAGCTATGGCTACACCTTC
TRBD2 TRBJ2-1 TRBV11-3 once CASSDSGTSYNEQFF TGTGCCAGCAGCGATAGCGGGACGTCCTACAATGAGCAGTTCTTC
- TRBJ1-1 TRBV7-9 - CASSPAGGGPETEAFF TGTGCCAGCAGCCCAGCCGGGGGGGGGCCGGAGACTGAAGCTTTCTTT
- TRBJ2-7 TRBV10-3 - CAIRDGQSRSYEQYF TGTGCCATCAGGGATGGACAGTCCCGCTCCTACGAGCAGTACTTC
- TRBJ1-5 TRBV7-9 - CASSLLGGNQPQHF TGTGCCAGCAGCTTACTGGGTGGCAATCAGCCCCAGCATTTT
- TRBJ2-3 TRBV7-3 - CASSLTGGGGDTQYF TGTGCCAGCAGCTTAACGGGGGGAGGGGGAGATACGCAGTATTTT
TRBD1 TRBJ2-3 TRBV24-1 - CASGSGTGYTQYF TGTGCCTCGGGATCCGGGACAGGGTACACGCAGTATTTT
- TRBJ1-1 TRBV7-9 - CASSPRTGSLLEAFF TGTGCCAGCAGCCCCAGGACGGGAAGCCTCCTAGAAGCTTTCTTT
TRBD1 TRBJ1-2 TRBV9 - CASSVEGQAYGYTF TGTGCCAGCAGCGTAGAGGGACAGGCCTATGGCTACACCTTC
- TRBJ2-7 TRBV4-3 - CASSQSARSSYEQYF TGCGCCAGCAGCCAATCGGCGAGGTCCTCCTACGAGCAGTACTTC
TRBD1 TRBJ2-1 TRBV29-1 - CSETGSKNEQFF TGCAGTGAGACAGGGAGTAAAAATGAGCAGTTCTTC
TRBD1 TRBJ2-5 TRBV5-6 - CASSTTGQTETQYF TGTGCCAGCAGCACAACGGGACAGACAGAGACCCAGTACTTC
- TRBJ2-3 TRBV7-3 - CASSPLGGPTDTQYF TGTGCCAGCAGCCCATTGGGGGGCCCCACAGATACGCAGTATTTT
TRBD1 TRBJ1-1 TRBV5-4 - CASSLVAGGWTEAFF TGTGCCAGCAGCTTGGTAGCAGGGGGCTGGACTGAAGCTTTCTTT
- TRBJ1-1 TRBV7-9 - CASSFIISGATEAFF TGTGCCAGCAGCTTCATAATTTCGGGGGCCACTGAAGCTTTCTTT
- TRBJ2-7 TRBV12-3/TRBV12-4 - CASSPRDTYEQYF TGTGCCAGCAGTCCCCGGGACACTTACGAGCAGTACTTC
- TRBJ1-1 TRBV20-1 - CSASRGYTEAFF TGCAGTGCTAGTCGAGGGTATACTGAAGCTTTCTTT
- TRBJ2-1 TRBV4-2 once CASRPSGNEQFF TGTGCCAGCAGGCCCTCCGGCAATGAGCAGTTCTTC
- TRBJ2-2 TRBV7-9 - CASSLAGSGRGGELFF TGTGCCAGCAGCTTAGCGGGAAGCGGACGAGGCGGGGAGCTGTTTTTT
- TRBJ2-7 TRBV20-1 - CSARDVGGYEQYF TGCAGTGCTAGAGACGTCGGGGGCTACGAGCAGTACTTC
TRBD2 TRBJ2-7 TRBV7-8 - CASSLSKMGGSRYEQYF TGTGCCAGCAGCTTATCCAAGATGGGCGGGAGTAGGTACGAGCAGTACTTC
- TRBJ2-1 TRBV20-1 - CSASASDYNEQFF TGCAGTGCTAGTGCTAGCGACTACAATGAGCAGTTCTTC